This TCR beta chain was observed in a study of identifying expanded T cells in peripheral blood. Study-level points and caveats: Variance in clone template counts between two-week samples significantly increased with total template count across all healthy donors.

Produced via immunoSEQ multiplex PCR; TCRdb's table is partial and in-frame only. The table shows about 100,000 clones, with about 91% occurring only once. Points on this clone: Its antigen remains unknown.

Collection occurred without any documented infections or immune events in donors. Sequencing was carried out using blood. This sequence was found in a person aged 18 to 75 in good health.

CDR3 DNA sequence: TGTGCCAGCAGCCCCGACAGGGCCACAGATACGCAGTATTTT. This sequence encodes CASSPDRATDTQYF. This chain links TRBV5-4 with TRBJ2-3, with 7 bases lining up with TRBD1. This CDR3 comprises 14 residues. The germline gives CDR1 SGHNT, CDR2 YYREEE (reference sequence). Trimming at V came to 4 bases and at J to 2 bases, leaving 4 bases not matched to a gene. Based on the CDR3 plus reference TRBV5-4 and TRBJ2-3, the full variable domain is ETGVTQSPTHLIKTRGQQVTLRCSSQSGHNTVSWYQQALGQGPQFIFQYYREEENGRGNFPPRFSGLQFPNYSSELNVNALELDDSALYLCASSPDRATDTQYFGPGTRLTVL.